Listed here are 7 T cell receptor beta chains from one sample, sequenced in a study of T-cell memory formation after mild COVID-19. A single record per CDR3 protein comes from TCRdb applying MiXCR to the 5' RACE reads. The sample has fewer than 400,000 distinct CDR3 sequences, roughly 15% seen once. Sequenced sample: PBMCs or a T cell subset sorted from them (not recorded which). The receptors shown here come from a man between 18 and 29 years old who had mild COVID-19 (a few samples of this study predate the infection). Cell type and time point are not known.

V is TRBV4-2 and J is TRBJ2-1; D may match TRBD1 or TRBD2 (5 bases each). Trimming cost V 0 bases and J 8 bases, with 11 bases left between them. The CDR3 consists of 14 residues. The germline gives CDR1 LGHNA, CDR2 YNFKEQ. In DNA, the CDR3 is TGTGCCAGCAGCCAAGAGCGACAGAGGGATGAGCAGTTCTTC. Translating gives CASSQERQRDEQFF.

The J gene is TRBJ1-6, the V gene TRBV6-5; 7 bases match TRBD1. The CDR3 consists of 14 residues. J gave up 7 bases and V 5 bases, and 5 bases lay outside the gene matches. CDR1 is MNHEY, CDR2 SVGAGI, per germline. The CDR3: CASSPRDRNSPLHF. In DNA, the CDR3 is TGTGCCAGCAGTCCCCGGGACAGAAATTCACCCCTCCACTTT.

Only a few counts were recorded for this clonotype. The chain uses TRBV3-1 and TRBJ2-1; D not resolved. The germline V gene has CDR1 LGHDT and CDR2 YNNKEL (reference sequence). The V gene lost 0 bases and the J gene lost 4 bases, with 7 bases spanning the gap. CDR3 size: 14 residues. In DNA, the CDR3 is TGTGCCAGCAGCCAAGAAGTCGGATACAATGAGCAGTTCTTC. The encoded protein is CASSQEVGYNEQFF.

This clonotype was picked up many times. The chain couples TRBV7-8 to TRBJ1-2, with a possible D match to TRBD1 (5 bases). This CDR3 has 13 residues. With 6 bases removed from V and 6 bases from J, the gap between germline ends came to 14 bases. Germline V gene lookup returns CDR1 SGHVS and CDR2 FQNEAQ. CDR3 amino acids: CASRPRAGNGYTF. The CDR3 nucleotides are TGTGCCAGCAGACCTAGGGCAGGGAATGGCTACACCTTC.

This chain links TRBV24-1 with TRBJ2-5; possibly TRBD2 for D (5 bases). CDR3 size: 14 residues. CDR1 is KGHDR and CDR2 is SFDVKD in the germline V gene. V was clipped by 4 bases and J by 5 bases, with 13 bases between them. In nucleotides, the CDR3 is TGTGCCACCAGTGACCTGAGGACTGCGGAGACCCAGTACTTC. Its translation is CATSDLRTAETQYF.

A word on this clonotype: At one end, the junction sequence differs from germline, possibly due to a read error. The V and J genes are TRBV7-7 and TRBJ2-2, with 8 bases identical to TRBD1. Germline CDR1 is SSHAT and CDR2 is FNYEAQ (reference sequence). The CDR3 is 15 residues long. The CDR3 DNA reads as TGTGCTAGCAGCTTACAGGGGGTGAACACCGGGGAGCTGTTTTTT. Its translation: CASSLQGVNTGELFF. The variable domain in full, with the rest retrieved from reference TRBV7-7 and TRBJ2-2, is GAGVSQSPRYKVTKRGQDVTLRCDPISSHATLYWYQQALGQGPEFLTYFNYEAQPDKSGLPSDRFSAERPEGSISTLTIQRTEQRDSAMYRCASSLQGVNTGELFFGEGSRLTVL.

At least ten counts were recorded for this clonotype. The chain uses TRBV7-2 and TRBJ1-6, with 7 bases matching TRBD1. Germline trimming cut 4 bases from V and 7 bases from J; bases unmatched to any gene: 4. Germline CDR1 and CDR2: SGHTA and FQGNSA. This CDR3 comprises 14 residues. The CDR3 sequence: CASSSQGPNSPLHF. The CDR3 region has the DNA TGTGCCAGCAGCTCACAGGGGCCCAATTCACCCCTCCACTTT.